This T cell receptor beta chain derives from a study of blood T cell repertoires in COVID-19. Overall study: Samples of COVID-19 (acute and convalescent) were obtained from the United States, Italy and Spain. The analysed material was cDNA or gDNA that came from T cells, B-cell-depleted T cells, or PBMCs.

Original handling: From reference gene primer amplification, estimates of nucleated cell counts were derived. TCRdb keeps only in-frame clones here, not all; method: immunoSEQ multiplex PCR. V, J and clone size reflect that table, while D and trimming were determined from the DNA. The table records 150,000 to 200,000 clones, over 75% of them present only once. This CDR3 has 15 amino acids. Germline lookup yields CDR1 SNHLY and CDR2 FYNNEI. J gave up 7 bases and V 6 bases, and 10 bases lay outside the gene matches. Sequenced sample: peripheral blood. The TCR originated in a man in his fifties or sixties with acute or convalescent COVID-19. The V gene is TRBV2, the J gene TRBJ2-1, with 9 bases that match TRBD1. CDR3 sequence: CASSFRDRVGNEQFF. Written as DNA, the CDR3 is TGTGCCAGCAGCTTCCGGGACAGGGTGGGAAATGAGCAGTTCTTC.